In its sample, the clone carrying this T cell receptor beta chain was seen many times. Its antigen is not identified. These data are taken from a study of T cells in Graves' hyperthyroidism and ophthalmopathy. Study conclusions and caveats: Researchers found most expanded thyroid clonotypes above 0.001 in blood as well. Ophthalmopathy, which appeared later, was predicted by the model a median about 5.9 months before onset.

Uncontrolled infection, other autoimmune disease, pregnancy or lactation disqualified patients from enrolment. Trimming shortened V by 8 bases and J by 0 bases, and 10 bases separated the two germline ends. This CDR3 is built from 13 residues. RNA transcripts gave rise to amplified TCR beta CDR3 regions. HTBI primers were employed in a first-round RT-PCR of the TCR CDR3. Each CDR3 protein is one row after TCRdb ran MiXCR on the multiplex PCR reads. Here the sample spans around 660,000 distinct CDR3 sequences, approximately 42% being singletons. This sequence was found in an adult man with Graves' disease, either hyperthyroidism or ophthalmopathy (not recorded which). The V call is TRBV12-3 or TRBV12-4, the J call TRBJ1-1; D ambiguous. Sequenced input: peripheral blood or thyroid tissue (not recorded which). In DNA, the CDR3 is TGTGCCAGCGGAGCCCCCTTGAACACTGAAGCTTTCTTT. Translated: CASGAPLNTEAFF.